This TCR beta chain was captured by sequencing in a study of early T cells in non-severe SARS-CoV-2 infection. This clonotype was counted many times. MiXCR, applied by TCRdb to the 5' RACE reads, yields one record per CDR3 protein. Altogether about 67,000 distinct CDR3 sequences are present, around a tenth being singletons, with the ten largest covering around 4%. The CDR3 has 15 amino acids. V gave up 0 bases and J gave up 3 bases, with 12 bases separating them. Germline CDR1 MNHNY, CDR2 SVGAGI (reference sequence). The rearrangement uses TRBV6-6 and TRBJ2-7; tentatively, D is TRBD2 (7 bases). The specimen sequenced was whole blood. The sequence derives from an adult who was a healthcare worker with PCR-confirmed SARS-CoV-2 infection or an uninfected control (not recorded which). CDR3 loop: CASSYSVGGHYEQYF. The CDR3 region has the DNA TGTGCCAGCAGTTACTCGGTGGGGGGGCACTACGAGCAGTACTTC.